The 2 T cell receptor beta chains listed next were all sequenced from one sample in a study of blood T cell repertoires in COVID-19. The repertoire was sequenced with immunoSEQ multiplex PCR; TCRdb's copy has only in-frame clones and lacks some. The table lists 280,000 or so clones, around 85% of them singletons. The specimen sequenced was PBMCs or T cells enriched from blood (not recorded which). These TCRs come from a woman aged 40 to 49 who had recovered from COVID-19.

V usage is TRBV21-1 and J usage is TRBJ2-5; the DNA was not compared with TRBD1, the D call given in the table. TRBV21-1 is a listed pseudogene. CDR3 size: 17 residues. The chain's CDR3 is CASSIPGTGRDGETQYF. Here the CDR3 DNA reads TGTGCCAGCAGCATACCCGGGACAGGGAGGGACGGAGAGACCCAGTACTTC.

This chain links TRBV7-2 with TRBJ1-1, with D possibly being TRBD1 (6 bases). This CDR3 region has 14 residues. Germline CDR1 reads SGHTA; CDR2 reads FQGNSA. V dropped 3 bases and J dropped 1 base, with 9 bases sitting between them. CDR3 sequence (DNA): TGTGCCAGCAGCTTCGGACAGCAGAACACTGAAGCTTTCTTT. This sequence encodes CASSFGQQNTEAFF.